This TCR beta chain was captured by sequencing in a study of blood T cell repertoires in COVID-19. At the level of the study: Researchers got acute and convalescent COVID-19 samples from the United States, Italy and Spain. From T cells, B-cell-depleted T cells, or PBMCs came the material, which was cDNA or gDNA.

Original data processing: Amplification of reference gene primers provided the estimated nucleated cell counts. Generated by immunoSEQ multiplex PCR, the TCRdb table keeps only in-frame clones and is missing some. The V and J calls and clone size come from that table; D and trimming were worked out from the DNA. This table holds nearly 55,000 clones, 85% to 90% found once. The sequencing input was peripheral blood. This TCR was sampled from a man between 65 and 85 years old with active COVID-19.

The CDR3 loop is CASSVQGGSYQPQHF. In DNA form, the CDR3 reads TGTGCCAGTAGTGTCCAGGGAGGGTCCTATCAGCCCCAGCATTTT. The V and J genes are TRBV19 and TRBJ1-5; possibly TRBD1 for D (5 bases). Germline CDR1 LNHDA, CDR2 SQIVND (reference sequence). The germline V and J ends were trimmed by 5 bases and 5 bases, with 16 bases remaining between them. This CDR3 comprises 15 residues.